One and the same sample provided the 16 T cell receptor beta chains below, sequenced in a study of T cell responses to AZD1222 COVID-19 vaccine. Produced via immunoSEQ multiplex PCR; TCRdb's table is partial and in-frame only. The sample comprises 110,000 to 150,000 clones, approximately 92% of which are singletons, and about 1.5% rests with the top ten. This specimen consisted of peripheral blood, obtained on day 0 of AZD1222 vaccination. Source of these receptors: an adult in good health.

CDR3 DNA sequence: TGCGCCAGCCGCCTGTCTCAGAGCACTGAAGCTTTCTTT. It encodes CASRLSQSTEAFF. V and J are TRBV5-1 and TRBJ1-1; unclear D gene. The CDR3 covers 13 residues. The V gene lost 7 bases and the J gene lost 4 bases, with 14 bases spanning the gap. CDR1 is SGHRS and CDR2 is YFSETQ in the germline V gene.

This chain joins TRBV15 and TRBJ1-2; possible D gene TRBD1, 6 bases. This CDR3 region has 13 residues. CDR1 and CDR2 (germline): LNHNV, YYDKDF (reference sequence). The V and J ends lost 0 bases and 9 bases respectively, with 11 bases between them. The CDR3 here is CATSRDRGASYTF. CDR3 coding DNA: TGTGCCACCAGCAGAGATCGGGGGGCTAGCTACACCTTC.

V and J are TRBV6-1 and TRBJ1-6, with D perhaps TRBD1 (5 bases). The V gene lost 3 bases and the J gene lost 7 bases, with 13 bases spanning the gap. This CDR3 is built from 15 residues. Looked up from germline, CDR1 is MNHNS and CDR2 is SASEGT. The CDR3 DNA reads as TGTGCCAGCAGTGACATTCAGGGTCTCAATTCACCCCTCCACTTT. This gives the protein CASSDIQGLNSPLHF.

The rearrangement uses TRBV25-1 and TRBJ2-3; D is possibly TRBD2 (6 bases). V shed 10 bases and J shed 0 bases, with 8 bases lying between them. The CDR3 extends over 12 amino acids. CDR1 and CDR2 (germline): MGHDK, SYGVNS. The CDR3 DNA follows: TGTGCCACCGGGAGAAGCACAGATACGCAGTATTTT. It codes for CATGRSTDTQYF.

With regard to this clone: The sample contains more than one DNA sequence encoding this CDR3. The chain carries TRBV15 and TRBJ1-5; 8 nucleotides align to TRBD1. Unmatched junction bases numbered 8, after V lost 0 bases and J lost 4 bases. Per the germline V gene, CDR1 is LNHNV and CDR2 is YYDKDF (reference sequence). The CDR3 is 17 residues long. In nucleotides, the CDR3 is TGTGCCACCAGCAGAGACCCCCCCCGGACAGGGAATCAGCCCCAGCATTTT. Translated: CATSRDPPRTGNQPQHF. Looking up the rest from reference TRBV15 and TRBJ1-5 gives the full variable domain: DAMVIQNPRYQVTQFGKPVTLSCSQTLNHNVMYWYQQKSSQAPKLLFHYYDKDFNNEADTPDNFQSRRPNTSFCFLDIRSPGLGDTAMYLCATSRDPPRTGNQPQHFGDGTRLSIL.

V and J are TRBV29-1 and TRBJ1-2; unclear D gene. Trimming removed 0 bases from V and 7 bases from J, with 9 bases in between. The CDR3 covers 12 residues. Germline-derived CDR1 and CDR2 are SQVTM and ANQGSEA. CDR3: CSVEEGGGGYTF. As DNA, the CDR3 is TGCAGCGTTGAAGAAGGAGGCGGTGGCTACACCTTC.

This chain joins TRBV9 and TRBJ2-6; D is possibly TRBD2 (5 bases). There are 14 residues in the CDR3. The V end was cut by 7 bases, the J end by 0 bases, with 8 bases between. Germline CDR1 is SGDLS and CDR2 is YYNGEE. The CDR3 sequence: CASEGISGANVLTF. For the CDR3, the DNA is TGTGCCAGCGAGGGAATCTCTGGGGCCAACGTCCTGACTTTC.

A note on this clone: The sample contains more than one DNA sequence encoding this CDR3. J is TRBJ1-2 and V is TRBV27; D uncertain. The germline gives CDR1 MNHEY, CDR2 SMNVEV (reference sequence). V lost 0 bases and J lost 2, with 4 bases in between. CDR3 length: 13 amino acids. CDR3 amino acids: CASSLSGNYGYTF. The CDR3, as DNA: TGTGCCAGCAGTTTATCAGGAAACTATGGCTACACCTTC.

The chain is built from TRBV7-2 and TRBJ2-4; D is possibly TRBD2 (6 bases). CDR3 size: 14 residues. Per germline, CDR1 SGHTA and CDR2 FQGNSA. Deletions cut 8 bases from V and 5 bases from J, with 16 bases between. The CDR3 DNA is TGTGCCAGCGTACGGCGGGAAATAGAAAACATTCAGTACTTC. Residues: CASVRREIENIQYF.

J is TRBJ1-2 and V is TRBV27; TRBD1 matches 8 bases. This CDR3 is built from 16 residues. Germline assignment: CDR1 MNHEY and CDR2 SMNVEV (reference sequence). The trim removed 6 bases at V and 0 bases at J, leaving 9 bases unmatched. CDR3 residues: CASRRTGSAPNYGYTF. The CDR3 DNA sequence: TGTGCCAGCAGGCGGACAGGGTCTGCCCCTAACTATGGCTACACCTTC.

This clone was detected once. The CDR3 DNA reads as TGTGCCAGTAGTATAGTCACCGGGACAGGGGAGGCCCAGTACTTC. It encodes CASSIVTGTGEAQYF. The rearrangement links TRBV19 to TRBJ2-5; 10 bases are a match to TRBD1. The CDR3 runs to 15 residues. Germline V CDR1 and CDR2: LNHDA, SQIVND (reference sequence). The ends lost 1 base at V and 9 bases at J; junction bases unmatched: 8.

The chain joins TRBV5-6 to TRBJ1-3; D possibly corresponds to TRBD1 (5 bases). Trimming pared 4 bases from V and 7 bases from J, leaving 15 bases between. This CDR3 is 14 amino acids long. The germline V gene has CDR1 SGHDT and CDR2 YYEEEE. The CDR3 DNA is TGTGCCAGCAGCCAAAGGGACCTTTCCAACACCATATATTTT. It codes for CASSQRDLSNTIYF.

V gene TRBV19 combines with J gene TRBJ1-2; D gene uncertain. Germline values: CDR1 LNHDA, CDR2 SQIVND (reference sequence). The germline V and J ends were trimmed by 6 bases and 0 bases, with 8 bases remaining between them. The CDR3 contains 13 residues. CDR3 DNA: TGTGCCAGTAGGATGGGCTCTAACTATGGCTACACCTTC. Translated, it gives CASRMGSNYGYTF.

The chain couples TRBV30 to TRBJ1-3; TRBD1 is a possible D gene (6 bases). This CDR3 is 16 amino acids long. V dropped 0 bases and J dropped 0 bases, with 12 bases sitting between them. The germline CDR1 and CDR2 sequences are GTSNPN and SVGIG (reference sequence). The CDR3 reads CAWSVQGPASGNTIYF. The CDR3 DNA sequence: TGTGCCTGGAGTGTACAGGGCCCGGCCTCTGGAAACACCATATATTTT.

This clone was observed once. The chain joins TRBV7-9 to TRBJ1-1; no clear D. Germline values: CDR1 SEHNR, CDR2 FQNEAQ (reference sequence). V was shortened by 2 bases and J by 0 bases, with 13 bases between the two germline ends. The CDR3 spans 16 residues. The CDR3 region is CASSLPLWQLNTEAFF. The CDR3 nucleotides are TGTGCCAGCAGCTTACCGCTCTGGCAGCTGAACACTGAAGCTTTCTTT.

This clone was observed a single time. The chain joins TRBV30 to TRBJ1-1; D call uncertain. Germline V gene sequence: CDR1 GTSNPN, CDR2 SVGIG (reference sequence). With 3 bases removed from V and 5 bases from J, the gap between germline ends came to 7 bases. This CDR3 is built from 11 residues. This chain's CDR3 is CAWRDGTEAFF. The DNA for the CDR3 is TGTGCCTGGAGGGACGGGACTGAAGCTTTCTTT.